These 25 T cell receptor beta chains were all obtained from the same sample, sequenced in a study of cytomegalovirus exposure and HLA in healthy donors. Both 60 Vbeta primers and 13 Jbeta primers went into the PCR. Profiling relied on immunoSEQ multiplex PCR, and the TCRdb table lists in-frame clones only, not all of them. This sample carries 200,000 to 250,000 clones, about 80% of them seen once, and the ten largest clones take 0.5% to 0.7%. Sequenced: PBMCs. The source is a woman aged 40 to 50 in good health and CMV-seronegative.

The rearrangement uses TRBV6-5 and TRBJ2-7, with 8 bases that match TRBD1. The junction had 10 bases not matched to a gene; V was cut back by 4 bases and J by 5 bases. CDR1 and CDR2 from the germline V gene are MNHEY and SVGAGI. The CDR3 is 15 amino acids. The CDR3 sequence is CASSWPDRGKDEQYF. The DNA for the CDR3 is TGTGCCAGCAGTTGGCCTGACAGGGGCAAGGACGAGCAGTACTTC.

V is TRBV6-1 and J is TRBJ1-5; D remains ambiguous. Germline V gives CDR1 MNHNS, CDR2 SASEGT. The CDR3 is made up of 13 amino acids. V gave up 8 bases and J gave up 2 bases, with 10 bases separating them. The CDR3 DNA reads as TGTGCCAGCGCCTGGGGAGGCAATCAGCCCCAGCATTTT. The encoded protein is CASAWGGNQPQHF.

As regards this clone: A junction end diverges from the germline sequence, so it may reflect a read error. V is TRBV7-7 and J is TRBJ2-5; tentative D call: TRBD1 (6 bases). Germline lookup yields CDR1 SSHAT and CDR2 FNYEAQ (reference sequence). CDR3 length: 17 residues. DNA of the CDR3: TGTGCTAGCAGCTTAGGGCGCTATGACAGGACGCAAGAGACCCAGTACTTC. Its translation: CASSLGRYDRTQETQYF.

V gene TRBV5-1 combines with J gene TRBJ2-7, with 14 positions matching TRBD2. J lost 6 bases, V lost 4 bases, and 9 bases had no gene match. This CDR3 spans 16 amino acids. Germline V gives CDR1 SGHRS, CDR2 YFSETQ. The CDR3 sequence is CASSPGLAGGPIEQYF. The CDR3 bases are TGCGCCAGCAGCCCAGGACTAGCGGGGGGCCCTATCGAGCAGTACTTC.

The chain links TRBV2 to TRBJ2-5; tentatively, D is TRBD2 (5 bases). CDR3 length: 13 amino acids. Germline V lookup: CDR1 SNHLY, CDR2 FYNNEI. Trimming removed 0 bases from V and 5 bases from J, with 7 bases in between. The CDR3 bases are TGTGCCAGCAGTGAAGCGAGGAGGGAGACCCAGTACTTC. Translating it yields CASSEARRETQYF.

The CDR3 DNA is TGTGCCAGCAGCGCCTCAGGAAAAGGCACTGAAGCTTTCTTT. It yields the protein CASSASGKGTEAFF. The rearrangement joins TRBV11-3 to TRBJ1-1; D uncertain. The CDR3 spans 14 residues. CDR1 is SGHNT and CDR2 is YENEEA in the germline V gene. V lost 5 bases and J lost 4, with 14 bases in between. The full variable domain, completed using reference TRBV11-3 and TRBJ1-1, is EAGVVQSPRYKIIEKKQPVAFWCNPISGHNTLYWYLQNLGQGPELLIRYENEEAVDDSQLPKDRFSAERLKGVDSTLKIQPAELGDSAVYLCASSASGKGTEAFFGQGTRLTVV.

V gene TRBV29-1 combines with J gene TRBJ2-1; the D is unclear. CDR1 and CDR2 from the germline V gene are SQVTM and ANQGSEA. V gave up 6 bases and J gave up 0 bases, with 12 bases separating them. This CDR3 has 14 residues. The DNA for the CDR3 is TGCAGCGTAGTCAGGCTGACCTCCTACAATGAGCAGTTCTTC. As protein: CSVVRLTSYNEQFF.

The chain has TRBV7-2 and TRBJ2-7; perhaps TRBD2 as D (5 bases). This CDR3 is 16 amino acids long. Trimming removed 5 bases at V and 3 bases at J, with 20 bases between. Germline CDR1 and CDR2: SGHTA and FQGNSA. CDR3 in amino acids: CASSPPGTKRGYEQYF. CDR3 nucleotides: TGTGCCAGCAGCCCCCCGGGAACAAAACGGGGCTACGAGCAGTACTTC.

The chain is built from TRBV11-2 and TRBJ2-2; a weak D match, TRBD2 (5 bases). Germline CDR1 SGHAT, CDR2 FQNNGV. V lost 1 base and J 1 base, leaving 16 bases between the germline ends. CDR3 size: 18 residues. The CDR3 protein is CASSLVSRVALNTGELFF. The CDR3 coding sequence is TGTGCCAGCAGCTTAGTTTCGCGGGTTGCCTTGAACACCGGGGAGCTGTTTTTT.

This chain connects TRBV7-2 to TRBJ2-5, with TRBD2 identical over 8 bases. The CDR3 loop spans 15 amino acids. The trim removed 3 bases at V and 5 bases at J, leaving 8 bases unmatched. Germline-derived CDR1 and CDR2 are SGHTA and FQGNSA. CDR3 region: CASSFSLAVWETQYF. In DNA, the CDR3 is TGTGCCAGCAGCTTCTCACTAGCGGTTTGGGAGACCCAGTACTTC.

V and J are TRBV10-3 and TRBJ2-7, with D maybe TRBD1 (5 bases). The length of the CDR3 is 14 residues. Trimming took 3 bases from V and 2 from J, leaving 11 bases between them. CDR1 and CDR2 from the germline V gene are ENHRY and SYGVKD. The CDR3 DNA reads TGTGCCATCAGTGAATGGTCAGGGCCCTACGAGCAGTACTTC. Its translation: CAISEWSGPYEQYF.

This chain uses TRBV19 with TRBJ2-3; TRBD2 matches at 11 bases. V was clipped by 6 bases and J by 8 bases; unmatched bases: 10. Germline V gives CDR1 LNHDA, CDR2 SQIVND (reference sequence). This CDR3 has 15 residues. CDR3 DNA: TGTGCCAGTAGGGAAACTAGCGGGGGAGCAGGTACGCAGTATTTT. This sequence encodes CASRETSGGAGTQYF.

J is TRBJ1-2 and V is TRBV10-3, with 10 nucleotides matching TRBD1. Trimming removed 7 bases from V and 10 bases from J; junction bases left unmatched: 9. This CDR3 contains 13 residues. Germline V gene lookup returns CDR1 ENHRY and CDR2 SYGVKD. The CDR3 DNA reads as TGTGCCATCAACATGGGACAGGGGATTGCCTACACCTTC. This sequence encodes CAINMGQGIAYTF.

J is TRBJ1-1 and V is TRBV5-1, with 8 bases identical to TRBD1. Trimming removed 4 bases from V and 4 bases from J; junction bases left unmatched: 9. The CDR3 contains 15 residues. Per the germline V gene, CDR1 is SGHRS and CDR2 is YFSETQ. As DNA, the CDR3 is TGCGCCAGCAGCCCCCGACAGGGGTTGATCACTGAAGCTTTCTTT. Protein sequence: CASSPRQGLITEAFF.

The rearrangement joins TRBV7-9 to TRBJ1-6; no clear D gene. The CDR3 runs to 15 residues. Trimming stripped 6 bases from V and 0 bases from J, with 9 bases between. Germline V gene lookup returns CDR1 SEHNR and CDR2 FQNEAQ (reference sequence). CDR3 nucleotide sequence: TGTGCCAGCAGTTCACAGAGCTCCTATAATTCACCCCTCCACTTT. Its translation is CASSSQSSYNSPLHF.

The rearrangement links TRBV5-6 to TRBJ2-3; TRBD1 is a possible D gene (6 bases). The V gene's germline CDR1 is SGHDT and CDR2 YYEEEE. The CDR3 is made up of 16 amino acids. V was shortened by 0 bases and J by 2 bases, with 13 bases between the two germline ends. CDR3 in amino acids: CASSLVTGQATDTQYF. The CDR3 DNA is TGTGCCAGCAGCTTGGTTACAGGGCAGGCCACAGATACGCAGTATTTT. Complete variable domain (other parts from reference TRBV5-6 and TRBJ2-3): DAGVTQSPTHLIKTRGQQVTLRCSPKSGHDTVSWYQQALGQGPQFIFQYYEEEERQRGNFPDRFSGHQFPNYSSELNVNALLLGDSALYLCASSLVTGQATDTQYFGPGTRLTVL.

The V gene is TRBV20-1, the J gene TRBJ1-1, with TRBD1 matching over 7 bases. The CDR3 sequence is 11 residues long. The germline CDR1 and CDR2 sequences are DFQATT and SNEGSKA (reference sequence). The J segment lost 5 bases and the V segment lost 5 bases, leaving 2 bases of the junction unmatched. CDR3 residues: CSAGQVTEAFF. As DNA, the CDR3 is TGCAGTGCTGGACAGGTTACTGAAGCTTTCTTT.

This chain uses TRBV4-1 with TRBJ2-7, with 9 bases aligning to TRBD1. The CDR3 length is 14 residues. Trimming cost V 4 bases and J 3 bases; bases outside gene matches: 4. Germline V lookup: CDR1 MGHRA, CDR2 YSYEKL. CDR3 nucleotide sequence: TGCGCCAGCAGCCCGGGACAGGGTAGCTACGAGCAGTACTTC. Translated: CASSPGQGSYEQYF.

This clone has only one observation. The chain recombines TRBV27 with TRBJ1-6; D is possibly TRBD1 (5 bases). The germline CDR1 and CDR2 sequences are MNHEY and SMNVEV (reference sequence). V was shortened by 3 bases and J by 14 bases, with 17 bases between the two germline ends. This CDR3 is built from 14 residues. CDR3 sequence: CASSLGGAPSTLHF. The CDR3 nucleotides are TGTGCCAGCAGTTTGGGGGGAGCCCCGTCAACCCTCCACTTT.

The table lists this clone with a count of one. The V call is TRBV28, the J call TRBJ2-2; no reliable D call. In germline, CDR1 is MDHEN, CDR2 SYDVKM. This CDR3 contains 12 residues. The germline V and J ends were trimmed by 5 bases and 5 bases, with 6 bases remaining between them. Here the CDR3 reads CASSPFTGELFF. CDR3 DNA: TGTGCCAGCAGTCCATTTACCGGGGAGCTGTTTTTT.

This chain links TRBV12-5 with TRBJ1-4; 8 nucleotides align to TRBD1. Germline V gene lookup returns CDR1 LGHNT and CDR2 FRNRAP. Trimming took 1 base from V and 7 from J; bases not matched to a gene: 5. CDR3 length equals 15 residues. The CDR3: CASGLDGQGVEKLFF. In nucleotides, the CDR3 is TGTGCTAGTGGTTTGGACGGACAGGGAGTTGAAAAACTGTTTTTT.

V is TRBV11-3 and J is TRBJ2-7; TRBD2 might be the D (5 bases). V lost 1 base and J lost 3, with 7 bases in between. The CDR3 contains 13 residues. CDR1 SGHNT and CDR2 YENEEA come from the germline V gene. CDR3 bases: TGTGCCAGCAGCTTAGGGGGAGACTACGAGCAGTACTTC. This encodes CASSLGGDYEQYF.

The V and J genes are TRBV10-3 and TRBJ2-1, with D uncertain. Trimming shortened V by 7 bases and J by 0 bases, and 13 bases separated the two germline ends. Germline assignment: CDR1 ENHRY and CDR2 SYGVKD. This CDR3 spans 15 amino acids. CDR3 DNA: TGTGCCATCATGACTCACTTTGACTCCTACAATGAGCAGTTCTTC. Translation: CAIMTHFDSYNEQFF.

The gene calls are TRBV10-2 and TRBJ2-2; TRBD2 is a possible D gene (5 bases). The V gene's germline CDR1 is WSHSY and CDR2 SAAADI. The CDR3 is made up of 13 amino acids. V lost 4 bases and J 5 bases, leaving 8 bases between the germline ends. The CDR3 DNA is TGCGCCAGCAGTGCAGGACTTACCGGGGAGCTGTTTTTT. As protein: CASSAGLTGELFF.

The chain couples TRBV11-3 to TRBJ2-2; TRBD1 agrees at 9 bases. This CDR3 has 16 amino acids. Trimming took 6 bases from V and 3 from J; bases not matched to a gene: 8. Germline V gene data show CDR1 as SGHNT and CDR2 as YENEEA. The CDR3 nucleotides are TGTGCCAGCAGAGATGCCGGGACAGGGTACACCGGGGAGCTGTTTTTT. Protein product: CASRDAGTGYTGELFF.